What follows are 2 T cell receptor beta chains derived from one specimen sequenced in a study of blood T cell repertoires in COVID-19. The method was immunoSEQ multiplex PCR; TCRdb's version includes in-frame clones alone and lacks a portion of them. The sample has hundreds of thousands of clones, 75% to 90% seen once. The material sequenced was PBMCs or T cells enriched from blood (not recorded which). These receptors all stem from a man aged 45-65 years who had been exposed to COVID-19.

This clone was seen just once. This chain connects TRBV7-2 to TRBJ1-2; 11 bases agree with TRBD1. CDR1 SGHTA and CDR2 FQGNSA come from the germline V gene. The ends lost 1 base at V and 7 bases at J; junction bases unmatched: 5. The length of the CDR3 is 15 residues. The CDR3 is CASSLGGQGASGYTF. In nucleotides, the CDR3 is TGTGCCAGCAGCTTAGGTGGACAGGGGGCAAGTGGCTACACCTTC. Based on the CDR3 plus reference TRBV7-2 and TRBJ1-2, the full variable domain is GAGVSQSPSNKVTEKGKDVELRCDPISGHTALYWYRQSLGQGLEFLIYFQGNSAPDKSGLPSDRFSAERTGGSVSTLTIQRTQQEDSAVYLCASSLGGQGASGYTFGSGTRLTVV.

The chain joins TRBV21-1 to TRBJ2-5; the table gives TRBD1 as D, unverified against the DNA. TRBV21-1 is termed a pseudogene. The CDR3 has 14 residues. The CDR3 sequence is CASSLGQGQETQYF. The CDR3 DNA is TGTGCCAGCAGCCTGGGACAGGGGCAGGAGACCCAGTACTTC.